Sequencing of this TCR beta chain was carried out in a study of post-analysis software for immune sequencing data. Study-wide background: Relapsing-remitting, secondary progressive and progressive-relapsing courses of multiple sclerosis were included.

Whole-study results and caveats: Versus controls, multiple sclerosis patients showed significantly lower diversity (normalized Chao1).

As concerns this clonotype: As yet, its antigen is unknown.

TCR beta cDNA libraries included unique molecular identifiers. There were about 1 to 10 million T cells, and 450,000 to 550,000 cDNA molecules came from them. TCRdb itself ran the PCR reads through MiXCR, one entry per CDR3 protein. The sample lists approximately 770,000 distinct CDR3 sequences; roughly 46% were seen once. This sequence was found in a girl aged 5-17 years with multiple sclerosis. The material sequenced was blood.

The CDR3 nucleotides are TGTGCCAGCTCACCCCGCGCGGACAGGGATTACTCCTACGAGCAGTACTTC. Translated, it gives CASSPRADRDYSYEQYF. The genes are TRBV18 and TRBJ2-7, with 8 bases identical to TRBD1. Germline assignment: CDR1 KGHSH and CDR2 LQKENI. The CDR3 sequence is 17 residues long. Trimming cost V 3 bases and J 0 bases; bases outside gene matches: 10.